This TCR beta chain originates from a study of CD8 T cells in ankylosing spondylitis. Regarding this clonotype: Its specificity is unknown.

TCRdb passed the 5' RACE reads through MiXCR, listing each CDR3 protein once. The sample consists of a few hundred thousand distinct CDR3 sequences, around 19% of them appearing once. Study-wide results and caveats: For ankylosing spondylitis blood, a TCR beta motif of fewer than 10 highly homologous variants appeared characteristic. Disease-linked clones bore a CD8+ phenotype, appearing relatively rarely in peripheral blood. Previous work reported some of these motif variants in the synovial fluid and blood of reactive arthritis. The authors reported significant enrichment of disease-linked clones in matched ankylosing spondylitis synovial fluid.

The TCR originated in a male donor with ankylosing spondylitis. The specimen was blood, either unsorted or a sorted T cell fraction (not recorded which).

In DNA, the CDR3 is TGTGCCAGCAGCCAAGAGGTATCAGCGGGGGGCACAGATACGCAGTATTTT. Protein: CASSQEVSAGGTDTQYF. The V call is TRBV3-1, the J call TRBJ2-3; 8 bases are shared with TRBD2. V lost 0 bases to trimming and J lost 1 base; unmatched junction nucleotides: 6. The CDR3 has 17 amino acids. CDR1 LGHDT and CDR2 YNNKEL come from the germline V gene (reference sequence).